This T cell receptor (beta chain) was sequenced during a study of T cells in Graves' hyperthyroidism and ophthalmopathy (dated by TCRdb to about 2019). Looking at the study overall: Peripheral blood samples were taken at initial diagnosis, before any treatment was given. The paper describes TCR Vbeta CDR3 sequencing of roughly 130 peripheral blood samples, made up of about 40 ophthalmopathy patients, over 70 hyperthyroidism patients and 17 progressor patients. A discovery cohort of about a hundred patients, approximately 45 with Graves' ophthalmopathy and about 60 with stable Graves' hyperthyroidism, was used to find distinguishing TCR V-J signatures. The approximately 90 discovery patients were divided at random into training and test sets in a 7:3 ratio. After sampling, hyperthyroidism patients received methimazole starting at 30 mg daily, and ophthalmopathy patients received high-dose intravenous methylprednisolone. Whether ophthalmopathy could be predicted prospectively was tested in an independent validation cohort made up of about 18 hyperthyroidism patients plus 17 patients who later progressed to ophthalmopathy. In about six Graves' hyperthyroidism patients, the study also compared T-cell repertoires from thyroid tissue with T-cell repertoires from blood.

The TCR beta CDR3 regions were amplified from RNA transcripts. A first-round RT-PCR of the TCR CDR3 used the HTBI primer set with the Qiagen OneStep RT-PCR kit. Libraries were constructed in a second round of multiplex PCR, after which size selection and purification were carried out. Sequencing of the libraries was done on an Illumina HiSeq2000 using paired-end 100 bp reads. The paper's data handling went like this. Raw data were processed with SOAPnuke, discarding reads with adapters, uncalled bases, mean Phred below 15, or no exact constant-primer or identifier match. COPE v1.2.5 was used to merge high-quality paired reads, and clonotypes were defined as unique nucleotide sequences. Clonotypes were aligned to IMGT TRBV, TRBD and TRBJ reference segments using MiTCR v1.1. The analysis included only V-J combinations with a frequency above 0.0001, which together covered 99% to 99.2% of the repertoires. The TCS score was defined as the ratio of F50 (clonal expansion) to E x V (chaos), calculated using BLOSUM62-based TCRdist between CDR3 peptides within each V-J. Welch's t-statistics and random forest reduced fewer than 550 V-J features to 10 to 15, which were used in a naive Bayes classifier (R e1071). The raw public data were reprocessed by TCRdb itself: fastp quality trimming at Q25, MiXCR clonotype calling, in-frame beta chains only. CDR3 protein sequences are deduplicated, and each keeps its most common genes and DNA. TCRdb, not the authors, supplied the V and J calls. This sample has some 350,000 distinct CDR3 sequences in its table, and around 16% of those were observed once. The ten biggest clones cover 25% to 35% of the sample.

Points the paper makes about the study in general: Ophthalmopathy was separated from stable hyperthyroidism by a 13 V-J signature model, with approximately 89% sensitivity and about 81% specificity obtained in cross-validation and 80%/75% obtained in testing. Sample size was not statistically predetermined, and investigators were not blinded to group allocation. Most expanded thyroid clonotypes (frequency above 0.001) were also detected in blood, suggesting blood repertoires may reflect thyroid immune responses. In validation, the model predicted progression to ophthalmopathy with approximately 69% sensitivity and 72% to 85% specificity, a median of around 6.6 months before onset.

This clonotype occurred many times. Its antigen remains unidentified. No base quality values were provided; no much bigger clone lies one nucleotide off. The germline ends are 6 bases apart after V is trimmed by 2 bases and J by 2 bases. According to the germline V gene (reference sequence), CDR1 reads MNHEY and CDR2 reads SMNVEV. The CDR3 starts with the cysteine, ends with the phenylalanine, and has 13 residues. The entry retains the CDR3 DNA only, 39 bases that are in frame from base 1. Hyperthyroidism patients were newly diagnosed, with disease duration under 2 months, and aged 18 to 65 years. Any patient with an uncontrolled infection, another autoimmune disease, pregnancy or lactation was excluded. Diagnoses were based on clinical symptoms, serum thyroxine and TRAb, thyroid ultrasound and orbital computed tomography. Blood from progressor patients was drawn when they were first diagnosed with hyperthyroidism, before any ophthalmopathy symptoms appeared. PBMCs were separated from approximately 10 ml of fresh peripheral blood using Ficoll-Paque density gradient centrifugation. Progressor patients were first diagnosed with Graves' hyperthyroidism and then developed ophthalmopathy during follow-up. Trizol reagent was used to extract total RNA, and RNA quality was then checked on an Agilent 2100 Bioanalyzer.

Sequenced input: blood. This TCR derives from a woman between 18 and 29 years old with Graves' hyperthyroidism that later progressed to Graves' ophthalmopathy. Recombination connected TRBV27 to TRBJ2-5, with the identity of the D gene unclear. The bases are TGTGCCAGCAGTTTACGAGCACAAGAGACCCAGTACTTC. This codes for CASSLRAQETQYF.